The 12 T cell receptor beta chains in this list originate from one sample, sequenced in a study of blood T cell repertoires in COVID-19 (dated by TCRdb to 2018 to 2020). Library preparation used the immunoSEQ multiplex PCR assay. In its TCRdb copy, this immuneACCESS table keeps in-frame sequences only and misses some clones. Where compared with another copy, unresolved V genes explain less than half of these, and the others have no known cause. The sample contains about 300,000 clones, 89% of them found a single time. The leading ten clones occupy around 6.6% of the sample. The sample was peripheral blood. The receptors here all came from a man in his late teens or twenties who had recovered from COVID-19.

The V gene is TRBV9, the J gene TRBJ1-1, with TRBD1 matching 7 bases. The V gene's germline CDR1 is SGDLS and CDR2 YYNGEE. V shed 0 bases and J 2 bases; nucleotides not matched to a gene: 4. The CDR3 length is 15 residues. CDR3 sequence: CASSVDRDSNTEAFF. CDR3 nucleotide sequence: TGTGCCAGCAGCGTAGACAGGGACAGCAACACTGAAGCTTTCTTT. The complete variable domain, with remaining parts taken from reference TRBV9 and TRBJ1-1, reads DSGVTQTPKHLITATGQRVTLRCSPRSGDLSVYWYQQSLDQGLQFLIQYYNGEERAKGNILERFSAQQFPDLHSELNLSSLELGDSALYFCASSVDRDSNTEAFFGQGTRLTVV.

The chain uses TRBV19 and TRBJ2-3; 9 bases match TRBD1. CDR3 size: 16 residues. Germline values: CDR1 LNHDA, CDR2 SQIVND (reference sequence). V shed 3 bases and J 6 bases; nucleotides not matched to a gene: 10. The CDR3 DNA follows: TGTGCCAGTAGTATTCTAACCGGGACAGGGTCGGATACGCAGTATTTT. This sequence encodes CASSILTGTGSDTQYF. The full variable domain, completed using reference TRBV19 and TRBJ2-3, is DGGITQSPKYLFRKEGQNVTLSCEQNLNHDAMYWYRQDPGQGLRLIYYSQIVNDFQKGDIAEGYSVSREKKESFPLTVTSAQKNPTAFYLCASSILTGTGSDTQYFGPGTRLTVL.

The chain has TRBV25-1 and TRBJ2-2; 8 nucleotides align to TRBD2. CDR1 is MGHDK, CDR2 SYGVNS, per germline. The V and J ends lost 1 base and 3 bases, in that order; junction bases with no gene match: 7. CDR3 length: 17 amino acids. For the CDR3, the DNA is TGTGCCAGCAGTGAATGGGCTAGCGGGCTAGACACCGGGGAGCTGTTTTTT. Its translation is CASSEWASGLDTGELFF.

The rearrangement joins TRBV6-4 to TRBJ1-1; TRBD1 matches at 7 bases. In germline, CDR1 is MRHNA, CDR2 SNTAGT. J was trimmed by 1 base and V by 6 bases; bases with no gene match: 5. The CDR3 runs 14 residues. The CDR3 reads CASRLRQGNTEAFF. CDR3 sequence (DNA): TGTGCCAGCAGACTAAGACAGGGGAACACTGAAGCTTTCTTT.

This chain links TRBV6-2 or TRBV6-3 with TRBJ1-2, with 7 bases identical to TRBD1. Trimming at V came to 2 bases and at J to 1 base, leaving 7 bases not matched to a gene. The CDR3 covers 16 residues. CDR1 MNHEY and CDR2 SVGEGT come from the germline V gene. CDR3: CASSYRPGTVNYGYTF. CDR3 bases: TGTGCCAGCAGTTACCGCCCCGGGACAGTTAACTATGGCTACACCTTC.

The chain links TRBV6-6 to TRBJ2-6, with D unclear. The CDR3 runs to 16 residues. Trimming cost V 5 bases and J 0 bases, with 11 bases left between them. Germline assignment: CDR1 MNHNY and CDR2 SVGAGI (reference sequence). The CDR3 region has the DNA TGTGCCAGCAGTGTTCCACAGAACTCTGGGGCCAACGTCCTGACTTTC. This sequence encodes CASSVPQNSGANVLTF.

This chain connects TRBV30 to TRBJ1-3; 7 bases fit TRBD1. CDR1 and CDR2 (germline): GTSNPN, SVGIG (reference sequence). V dropped 4 bases and J dropped 4; count of bases not matched to a gene: 10. The CDR3 is 15 residues long. CDR3 sequence (DNA): TGTGCCTGGAATTCCCAGGACAGGAAAGGAAACACCATATATTTT. Encoded protein: CAWNSQDRKGNTIYF.

The V and J genes are TRBV6-6 and TRBJ1-5; no definite D call. CDR1 and CDR2 from the germline V gene are MNHNY and SVGAGI (reference sequence). Trimming pared 7 bases from V and 6 bases from J, leaving 16 bases between. CDR3 length: 14 amino acids. The CDR3 sequence is CASTQRSLGQPQHF. CDR3 coding DNA: TGTGCCAGCACCCAGAGGAGCCTCGGTCAGCCCCAGCATTTT.

The V and J genes are TRBV4-3 and TRBJ2-1, with 10 bases fitting TRBD2. This CDR3 region has 16 residues. Germline V gene data show CDR1 as LGHNA and CDR2 as YSLEER. The ends lost 2 bases at V and 6 bases at J; junction bases unmatched: 7. The CDR3 nucleotides read TGCGCCAGCAGCCAACTGATCCAGCGGGGGGGCAATGAGCAGTTCTTC. Translating it yields CASSQLIQRGGNEQFF.

This clone occurred once. The V and J genes are TRBV19 and TRBJ2-1, with D tentatively TRBD1 (6 bases). The length of the CDR3 is 17 residues. V was pared by 5 bases and J by 7 bases, with 24 bases between. Germline assignment: CDR1 LNHDA and CDR2 SQIVND (reference sequence). The CDR3 sequence is CASSPSPRAGERNEQFF. The CDR3 DNA follows: TGTGCCAGTAGTCCAAGCCCACGAGCAGGGGAAAGGAATGAGCAGTTCTTC.

The rearrangement uses TRBV6-2 or TRBV6-3 and TRBJ2-5, with TRBD2 identical over 7 bases. V lost 3 bases, J lost 3 bases, and 7 bases stayed unmatched. The length of the CDR3 is 15 residues. CDR1 is MNHEY, CDR2 SVGEGT, per germline. CDR3: CASSYAHRGEETQYF. CDR3 bases: TGTGCCAGCAGTTATGCCCACCGGGGGGAAGAGACCCAGTACTTC.

The chain combines TRBV12-3 or TRBV12-4 with TRBJ1-1, with 7 bases that match TRBD1. The CDR3 sequence is 13 residues long. V lost 5 bases and J lost 10; bases outside the gene matches: 10. CDR3 nucleotides: TGTGCCAGCAGTCCCCAGACAGGGCGTTCAGCTTTCTTT. Its protein is CASSPQTGRSAFF.